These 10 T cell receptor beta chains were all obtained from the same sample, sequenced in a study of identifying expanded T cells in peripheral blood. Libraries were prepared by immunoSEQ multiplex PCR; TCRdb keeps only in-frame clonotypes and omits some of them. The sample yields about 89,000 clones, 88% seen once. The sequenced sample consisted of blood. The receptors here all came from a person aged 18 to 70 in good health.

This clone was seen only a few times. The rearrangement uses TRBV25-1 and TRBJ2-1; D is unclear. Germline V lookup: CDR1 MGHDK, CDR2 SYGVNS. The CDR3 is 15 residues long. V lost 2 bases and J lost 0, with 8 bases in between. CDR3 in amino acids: CASSEPASSYNEQFF. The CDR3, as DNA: TGTGCCAGCAGTGAACCCGCTAGCTCCTACAATGAGCAGTTCTTC.

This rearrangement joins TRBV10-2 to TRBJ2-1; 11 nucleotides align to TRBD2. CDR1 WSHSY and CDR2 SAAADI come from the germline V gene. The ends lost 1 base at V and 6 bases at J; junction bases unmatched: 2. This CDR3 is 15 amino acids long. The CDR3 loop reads CASSEFTSGSNEQFF. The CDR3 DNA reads TGCGCCAGCAGTGAGTTTACTAGCGGGAGCAATGAGCAGTTCTTC.

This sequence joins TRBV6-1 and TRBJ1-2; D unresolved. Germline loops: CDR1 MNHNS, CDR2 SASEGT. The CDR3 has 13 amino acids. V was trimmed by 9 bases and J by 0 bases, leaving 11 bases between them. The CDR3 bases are TGTGCCAGTACGATAGACGCTAACTATGGCTACACCTTC. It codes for CASTIDANYGYTF.

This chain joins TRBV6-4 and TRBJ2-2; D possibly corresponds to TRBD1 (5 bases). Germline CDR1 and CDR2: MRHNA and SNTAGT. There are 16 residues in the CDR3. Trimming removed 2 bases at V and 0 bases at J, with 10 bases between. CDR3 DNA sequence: TGTGCCAGCAGTGACCGGGCAGGGCCGAACACCGGGGAGCTGTTTTTT. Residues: CASSDRAGPNTGELFF.

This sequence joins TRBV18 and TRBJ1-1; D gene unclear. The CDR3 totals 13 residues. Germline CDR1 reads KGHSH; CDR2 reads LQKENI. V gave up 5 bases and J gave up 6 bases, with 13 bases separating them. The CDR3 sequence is CASSELPTSEAFF. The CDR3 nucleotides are TGTGCCAGCTCAGAACTACCAACTTCTGAAGCTTTCTTT.

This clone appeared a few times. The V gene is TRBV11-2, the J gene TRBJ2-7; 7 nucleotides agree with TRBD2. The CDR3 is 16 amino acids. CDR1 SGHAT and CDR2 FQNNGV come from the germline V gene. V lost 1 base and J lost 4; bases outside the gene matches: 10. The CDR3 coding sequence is TGTGCCAGCAGCTTAGGGGCATCGGGAGGTCAATACGAGCAGTACTTC. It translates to CASSLGASGGQYEQYF. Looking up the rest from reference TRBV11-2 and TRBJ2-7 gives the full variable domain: EAGVAQSPRYKIIEKRQSVAFWCNPISGHATLYWYQQILGQGPKLLIQFQNNGVVDDSQLPKDRFSAERLKGVDSTLKIQPAKLEDSAVYLCASSLGASGGQYEQYFGPGTRLTVT.

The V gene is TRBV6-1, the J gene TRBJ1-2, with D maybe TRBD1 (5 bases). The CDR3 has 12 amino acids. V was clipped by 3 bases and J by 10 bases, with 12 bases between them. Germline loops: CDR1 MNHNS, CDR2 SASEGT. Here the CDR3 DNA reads TGTGCCAGCAGTGATAGACAGTTAACCTACACCTTC. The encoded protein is CASSDRQLTYTF.

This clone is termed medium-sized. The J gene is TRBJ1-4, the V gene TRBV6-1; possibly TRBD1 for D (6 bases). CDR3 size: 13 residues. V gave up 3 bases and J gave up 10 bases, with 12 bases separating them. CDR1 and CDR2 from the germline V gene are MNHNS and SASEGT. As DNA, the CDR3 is TGTGCCAGCAGTGAGGGGGAGACAGGAAAACTGTTTTTT. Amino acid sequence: CASSEGETGKLFF.

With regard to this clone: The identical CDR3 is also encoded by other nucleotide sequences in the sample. The CDR3 coding sequence is TGTGCCAGCAGCTTGGGGACAGGGGCTAACTATGGCTACACCTTC. The encoded protein is CASSLGTGANYGYTF. This chain connects TRBV7-9 to TRBJ1-2; TRBD1 matches at 10 bases. Germline V gene lookup returns CDR1 SEHNR and CDR2 FQNEAQ (reference sequence). The CDR3 is 15 amino acids. Losses at the gene ends were 3 bases for V and 0 bases for J; bases not matched to a gene: 1.

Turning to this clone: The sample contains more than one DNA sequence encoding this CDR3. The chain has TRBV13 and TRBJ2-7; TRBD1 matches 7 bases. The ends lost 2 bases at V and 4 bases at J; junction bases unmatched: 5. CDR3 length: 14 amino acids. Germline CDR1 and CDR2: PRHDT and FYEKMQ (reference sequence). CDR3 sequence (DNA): TGTGCCAGCAGCTTAAGGGGGCCCCCTTACGAGCAGTACTTC. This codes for CASSLRGPPYEQYF.